This TCR beta chain was sequenced in a study of cytomegalovirus exposure and HLA in healthy donors. PCR employed 60 Vbeta and 13 Jbeta primers. Using immunoSEQ multiplex PCR, the repertoire was profiled, and TCRdb retains in-frame clones only, with some absent. This repertoire shows 150,000 to 200,000 clones, approximately 80% found once; its top ten account for roughly 7.6%. CDR1 and CDR2 from the germline V gene are MGHRA and YSYEKL. Unmatched junction bases numbered 9, after V lost 2 bases and J lost 6 bases. CDR3 length equals 16 residues. This clone was recorded only once. This clonotype was obtained from a woman aged 25 to 39 in good health and CMV-seropositive. Specimen: PBMCs. The chain recombines TRBV4-1 with TRBJ2-1; 8 bases align to TRBD2. In DNA form, the CDR3 reads TGCGCCAGCAGCCAACCCTTAGCGGGGAAGATCAATGAGCAGTTCTTC. This codes for CASSQPLAGKINEQFF.